The clone carrying this TCR beta chain was seen ten or more times. The antigen remains undetermined. The sample comes from a study of CD8+CD57+ T cells in acquired aplastic anemia. At the level of the study: Isolated CD4+ and CD8+ cells, once sorted, yielded DNA averaging about 3 ug.

Study-level results: Patients had under 30 CD8+ CDR3 sequences in common with controls (the shared set).

Profiling of TCR beta VDJ combinations and CDR3 sequences used genomic DNA as template. Via MiXCR, TCRdb re-called the reads, giving one row per CDR3 protein. The data hold roughly 200,000 distinct CDR3 sequences, with 61% observed a single time. V was clipped by 6 bases and J by 3 bases, with 10 bases between them. The CDR3 has 13 residues. The V gene's germline CDR1 is MNHEY and CDR2 SVGAGI. The receptor comes from a human donor in good health. The chain couples TRBV6-5 to TRBJ2-3; D may be TRBD2 (6 bases). Sequencing was carried out using sorted CD4+, CD8+, or CD8+CD57+ T cells (not recorded which) from PBMCs. The chain's CDR3 is CASSIAETDTQYF. The CDR3 DNA follows: TGTGCCAGCAGCATAGCGGAAACAGATACGCAGTATTTT.